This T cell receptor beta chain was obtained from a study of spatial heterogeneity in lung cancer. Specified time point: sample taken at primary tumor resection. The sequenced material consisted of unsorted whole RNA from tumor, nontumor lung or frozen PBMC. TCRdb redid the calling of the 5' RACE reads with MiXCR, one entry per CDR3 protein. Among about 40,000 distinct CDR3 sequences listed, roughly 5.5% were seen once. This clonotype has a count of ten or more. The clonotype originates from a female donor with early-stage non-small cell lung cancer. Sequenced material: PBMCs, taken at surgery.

The CDR3 spells CASSLTSEGGMETQYF. DNA of the CDR3: TGTGCCAGCAGCTTGACGAGCGAAGGAGGTATGGAGACCCAGTACTTC. The chain combines TRBV7-3 with TRBJ2-5, with D tentatively TRBD2 (5 bases). This CDR3 has 16 residues. The germline V and J ends were trimmed by 3 bases and 5 bases, with 19 bases remaining between them. Germline CDR1 reads SGHTA; CDR2 reads FQGTGA.